This T cell receptor (beta chain) was identified in a study of vaccination and CD4 T cells after COVID-19. Looking at the study overall: Taking of post-vaccine samples occurred a median about 70 days after dose two (range 14 to 241). Overlapping SARS-CoV-2, HCoV-NL63, HCoV-OC43 and HCoV-229E spike peptides stimulated the cells. Study-wide findings and caveats: Reactive clone data from convalescent patients indicated a median of roughly 90% appearing only post-vaccination.

CDR3 length: 15 amino acids. V lost 1 base, J lost 1 base, and 2 bases stayed unmatched. Germline CDR1 and CDR2: LGHNA and YSLEER. Regarding treatment: roughly ten-day PBMC culture with coronavirus spike peptide pools or control peptides (ViraFEST assay). About this clonotype: The antigen remains unidentified.

CD4+ T cells that had been cultured provided DNA sequenced with the Oncomine TCR Beta short-read assay. TCRdb passed the PCR reads through MiXCR, listing each CDR3 protein once. The repertoire includes 9,500 to 15,000 distinct CDR3 sequences, around three fifths of them detected once, and 22% sits in the top ten. This receptor was obtained from a human donor who had recovered from COVID-19. This sequence joins TRBV4-3 and TRBJ2-7; 9 nucleotides align to TRBD2. Sequenced: CD4+ T cells from blood, cultured in vitro. CDR3 region: CASSQALAGSYEQYF. The CDR3, as DNA: TGCGCCAGCAGCCAAGCGCTAGCGGGGTCCTACGAGCAGTACTTC.